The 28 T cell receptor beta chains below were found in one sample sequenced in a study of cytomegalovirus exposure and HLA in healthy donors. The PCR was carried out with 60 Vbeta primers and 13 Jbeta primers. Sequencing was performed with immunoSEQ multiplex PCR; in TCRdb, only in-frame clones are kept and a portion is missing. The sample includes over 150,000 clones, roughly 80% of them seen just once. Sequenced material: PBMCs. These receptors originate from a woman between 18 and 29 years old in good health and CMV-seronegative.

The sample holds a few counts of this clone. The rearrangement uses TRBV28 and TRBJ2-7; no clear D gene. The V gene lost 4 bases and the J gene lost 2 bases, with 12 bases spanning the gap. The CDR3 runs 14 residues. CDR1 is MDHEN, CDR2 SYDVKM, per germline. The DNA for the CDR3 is TGTGCCAGCAGTTCCCAGACATATACCTACGAGCAGTACTTC. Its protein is CASSSQTYTYEQYF.

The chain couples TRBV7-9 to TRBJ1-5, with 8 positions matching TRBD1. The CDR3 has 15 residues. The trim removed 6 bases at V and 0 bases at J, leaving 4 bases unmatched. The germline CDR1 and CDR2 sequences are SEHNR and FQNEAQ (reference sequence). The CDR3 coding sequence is TGTGCCAGCAGTAAGACAGGGGATAGCAATCAGCCCCAGCATTTT. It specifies CASSKTGDSNQPQHF.

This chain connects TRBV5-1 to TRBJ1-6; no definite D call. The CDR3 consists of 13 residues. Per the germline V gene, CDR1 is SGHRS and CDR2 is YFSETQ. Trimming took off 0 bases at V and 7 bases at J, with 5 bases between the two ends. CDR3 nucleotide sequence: TGCGCCAGCAGCTTGGGTCCAAATTCACCCCTCCACTTT. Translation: CASSLGPNSPLHF.

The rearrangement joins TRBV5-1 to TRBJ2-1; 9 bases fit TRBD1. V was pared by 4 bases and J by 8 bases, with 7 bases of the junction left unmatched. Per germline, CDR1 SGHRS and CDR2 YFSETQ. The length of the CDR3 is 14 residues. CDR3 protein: CASSQDRGGYEQFF. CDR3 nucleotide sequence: TGCGCCAGCAGCCAGGACAGGGGCGGCTATGAGCAGTTCTTC. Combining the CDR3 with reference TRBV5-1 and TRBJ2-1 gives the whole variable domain KAGVTQTPRYLIKTRGQQVTLSCSPISGHRSVSWYQQTPGQGLQFLFEYFSETQRNKGNFPGRFSGRQFSNSRSEMNVSTLELGDSALYLCASSQDRGGYEQFFGPGTRLTVL.

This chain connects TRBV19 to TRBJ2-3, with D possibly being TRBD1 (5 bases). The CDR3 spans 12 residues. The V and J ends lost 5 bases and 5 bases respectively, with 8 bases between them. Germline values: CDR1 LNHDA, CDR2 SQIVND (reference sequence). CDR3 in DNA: TGTGCCAGTAGTCCCGACAGAGATACGCAGTATTTT. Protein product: CASSPDRDTQYF.

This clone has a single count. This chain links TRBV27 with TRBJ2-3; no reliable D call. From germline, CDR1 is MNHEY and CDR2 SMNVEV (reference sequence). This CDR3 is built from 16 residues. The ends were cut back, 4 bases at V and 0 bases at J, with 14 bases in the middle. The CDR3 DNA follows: TGTGCCAGCAGTTCACCTAGTACCCCGAGCACAGATACGCAGTATTTT. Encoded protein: CASSSPSTPSTDTQYF.

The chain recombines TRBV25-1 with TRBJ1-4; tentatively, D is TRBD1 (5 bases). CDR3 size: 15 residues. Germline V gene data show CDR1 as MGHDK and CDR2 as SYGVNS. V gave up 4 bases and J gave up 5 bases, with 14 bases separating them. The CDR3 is CASSAFGGGNEKLFF. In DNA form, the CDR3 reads TGTGCCAGCAGTGCTTTCGGGGGGGGAAATGAAAAACTGTTTTTT.

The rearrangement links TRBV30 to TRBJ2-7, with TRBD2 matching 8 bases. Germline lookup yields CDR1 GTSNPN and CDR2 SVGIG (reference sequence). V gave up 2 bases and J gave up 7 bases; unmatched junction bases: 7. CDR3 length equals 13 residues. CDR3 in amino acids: CAWSPRGGREQYF. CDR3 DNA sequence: TGTGCCTGGAGTCCCCGGGGGGGACGGGAGCAGTACTTC.

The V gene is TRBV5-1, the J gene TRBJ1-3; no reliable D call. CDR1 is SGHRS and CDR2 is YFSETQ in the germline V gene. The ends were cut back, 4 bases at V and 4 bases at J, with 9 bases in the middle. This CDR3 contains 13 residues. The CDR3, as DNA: TGCGCCAGCAGCCCCGGAGACGGAAACACCATATATTTT. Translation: CASSPGDGNTIYF.

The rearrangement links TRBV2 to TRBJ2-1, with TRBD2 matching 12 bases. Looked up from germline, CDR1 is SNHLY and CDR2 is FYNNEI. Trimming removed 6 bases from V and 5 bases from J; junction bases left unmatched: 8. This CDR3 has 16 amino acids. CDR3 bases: TGTGCCAGCAGGATACTAGCGGGGGGCCGGAACAATGAGCAGTTCTTC. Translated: CASRILAGGRNNEQFF.

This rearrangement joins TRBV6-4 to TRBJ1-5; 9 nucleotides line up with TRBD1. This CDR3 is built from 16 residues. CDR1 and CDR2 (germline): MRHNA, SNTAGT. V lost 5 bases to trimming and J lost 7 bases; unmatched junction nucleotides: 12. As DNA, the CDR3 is TGTGCCAGCAGTCGTCCCGGGACAGGGAACGACCAGCCCCAGCATTTT. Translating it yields CASSRPGTGNDQPQHF.

The CDR3 loop reads CASSPTSDTLPYTF. The CDR3, as DNA: TGCGCCAGCAGCCCCACTTCAGACACTCTCCCGTACACCTTC. The chain uses TRBV10-1 and TRBJ1-2; D gene uncertain. Trimming cost V 6 bases and J 11 bases, with 22 bases left between them. From germline, CDR1 is WNHNN and CDR2 SYGVQD (reference sequence). The CDR3 contains 14 residues.

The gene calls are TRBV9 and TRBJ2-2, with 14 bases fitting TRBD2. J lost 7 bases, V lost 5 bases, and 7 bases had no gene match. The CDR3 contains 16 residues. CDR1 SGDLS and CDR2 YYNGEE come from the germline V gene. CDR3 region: CASRGLAGALGGELFF. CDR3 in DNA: TGTGCCAGCAGGGGACTAGCGGGGGCCCTTGGCGGGGAGCTGTTTTTT.

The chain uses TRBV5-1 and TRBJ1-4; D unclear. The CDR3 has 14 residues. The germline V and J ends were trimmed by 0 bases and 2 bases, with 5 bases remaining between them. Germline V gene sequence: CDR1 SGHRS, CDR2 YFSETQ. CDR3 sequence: CASSLVGTNEKLFF. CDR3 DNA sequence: TGCGCCAGCAGCTTGGTCGGGACTAATGAAAAACTGTTTTTT.

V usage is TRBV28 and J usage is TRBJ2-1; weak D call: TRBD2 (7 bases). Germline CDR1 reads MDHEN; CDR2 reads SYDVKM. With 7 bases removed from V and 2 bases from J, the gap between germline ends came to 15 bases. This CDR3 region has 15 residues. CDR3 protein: CASTGSGDTYNEQFF. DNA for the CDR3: TGTGCCAGCACCGGCAGCGGGGACACCTACAATGAGCAGTTCTTC.

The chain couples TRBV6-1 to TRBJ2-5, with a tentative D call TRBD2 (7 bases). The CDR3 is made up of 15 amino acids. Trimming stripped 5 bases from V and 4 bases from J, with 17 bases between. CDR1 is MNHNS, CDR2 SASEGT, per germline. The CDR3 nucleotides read TGTGCCAGCAGTCCCCTAGGGGGGGTGGCAGAGACCCAGTACTTC. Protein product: CASSPLGGVAETQYF.

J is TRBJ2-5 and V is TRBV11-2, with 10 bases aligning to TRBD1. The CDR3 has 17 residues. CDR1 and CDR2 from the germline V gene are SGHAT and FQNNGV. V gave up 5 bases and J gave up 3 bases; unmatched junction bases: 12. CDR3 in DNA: TGTGCCAGCAGCCGACCGGGACAGGGGAGATCGAAAGAGACCCAGTACTTC. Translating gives CASSRPGQGRSKETQYF.

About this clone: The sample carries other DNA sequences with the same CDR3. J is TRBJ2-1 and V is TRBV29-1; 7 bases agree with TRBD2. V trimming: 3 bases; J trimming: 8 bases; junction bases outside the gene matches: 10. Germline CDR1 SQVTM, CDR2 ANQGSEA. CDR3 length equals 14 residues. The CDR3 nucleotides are TGCAGCGTTGAGGGACTACTCATGAGCGATGAGCAGTTCTTC. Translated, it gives CSVEGLLMSDEQFF.

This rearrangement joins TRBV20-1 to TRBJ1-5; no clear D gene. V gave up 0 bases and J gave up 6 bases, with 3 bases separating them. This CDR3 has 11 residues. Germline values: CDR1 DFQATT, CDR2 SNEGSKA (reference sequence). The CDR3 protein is CSARDSQPQHF. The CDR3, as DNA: TGCAGTGCTAGAGATAGTCAGCCCCAGCATTTT.

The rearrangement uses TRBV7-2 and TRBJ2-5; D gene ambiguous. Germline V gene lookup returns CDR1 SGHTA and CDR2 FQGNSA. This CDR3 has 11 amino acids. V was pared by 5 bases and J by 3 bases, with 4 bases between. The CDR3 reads CASSAKETQYF. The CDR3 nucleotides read TGTGCCAGCAGCGCGAAAGAGACCCAGTACTTC.

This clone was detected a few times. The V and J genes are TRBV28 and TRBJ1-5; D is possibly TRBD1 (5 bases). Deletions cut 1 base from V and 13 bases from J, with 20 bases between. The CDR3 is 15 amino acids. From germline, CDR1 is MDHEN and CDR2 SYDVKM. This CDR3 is CASSLLAGYAPVQHF. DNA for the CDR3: TGTGCCAGCAGTTTATTAGCAGGGTATGCTCCAGTTCAGCATTTT.

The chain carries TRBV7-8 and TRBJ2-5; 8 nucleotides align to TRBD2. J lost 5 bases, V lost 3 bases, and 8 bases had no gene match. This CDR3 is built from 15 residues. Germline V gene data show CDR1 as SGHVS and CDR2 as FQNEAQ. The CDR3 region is CASSLVRGVRETQYF. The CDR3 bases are TGTGCCAGCAGCTTGGTGCGGGGGGTAAGGGAGACCCAGTACTTC.

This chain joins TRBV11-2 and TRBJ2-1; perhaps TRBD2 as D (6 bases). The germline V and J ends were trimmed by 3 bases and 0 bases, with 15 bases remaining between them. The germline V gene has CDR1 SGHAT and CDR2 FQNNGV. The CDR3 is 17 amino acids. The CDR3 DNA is TGTGCCAGCAGCTTGCCCCCTAGCGACCCCTCCTACAATGAGCAGTTCTTC. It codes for CASSLPPSDPSYNEQFF.

DNA of the CDR3: TGTGCCAGCAGCCTCGGACTAGCGGGAGTCACATACGGTGAGCAGTTCTTC. Translating it yields CASSLGLAGVTYGEQFF. The J gene is TRBJ2-1, the V gene TRBV5-6; 13 bases are a match to TRBD2. This CDR3 spans 17 amino acids. Per germline, CDR1 SGHDT and CDR2 YYEEEE. The ends lost 4 bases at V and 9 bases at J; junction bases unmatched: 13.

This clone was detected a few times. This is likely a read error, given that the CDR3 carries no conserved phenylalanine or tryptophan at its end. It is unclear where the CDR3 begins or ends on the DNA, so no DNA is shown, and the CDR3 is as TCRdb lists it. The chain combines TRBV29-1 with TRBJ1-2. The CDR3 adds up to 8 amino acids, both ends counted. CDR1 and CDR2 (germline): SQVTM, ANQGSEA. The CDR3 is CSVEGGVV.

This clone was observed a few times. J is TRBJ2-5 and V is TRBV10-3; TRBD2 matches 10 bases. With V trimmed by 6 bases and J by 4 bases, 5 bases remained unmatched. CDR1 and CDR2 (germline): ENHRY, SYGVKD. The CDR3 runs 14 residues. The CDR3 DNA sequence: TGTGCCATCAGAGACGAGCGGGGGGGAGAGACCCAGTACTTC. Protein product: CAIRDERGGETQYF.

DNA of the CDR3: TGTGCCAGTACCCAGAACAGGGGGACTAATGAAAAACTGTTTTTT. Its protein is CASTQNRGTNEKLFF. This chain uses TRBV19 with TRBJ1-4; 8 nucleotides match TRBD1. The CDR3 loop spans 15 amino acids. V lost 7 bases, J lost 2 bases, and 6 bases stayed unmatched. The germline V gene has CDR1 LNHDA and CDR2 SQIVND (reference sequence).

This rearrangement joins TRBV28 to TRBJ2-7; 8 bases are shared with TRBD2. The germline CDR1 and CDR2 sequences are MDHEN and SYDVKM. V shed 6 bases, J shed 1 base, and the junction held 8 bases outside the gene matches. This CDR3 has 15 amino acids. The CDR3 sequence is CASRISTSVSYEQYF. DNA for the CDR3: TGTGCCAGCAGAATTTCGACTAGCGTATCCTACGAGCAGTACTTC.